Listed below are T cell receptor beta chains from one sample, sequenced in a study of Graves' ophthalmopathy and Graves' hyperthyroidism. TCRdb itself ran the multiplex PCR reads through MiXCR, one entry per CDR3 protein. The data contain 300,000 to 500,000 distinct CDR3 sequences, 15% of them seen just once; the ten biggest clones take up 5.5% to 8%. The sample taken for sequencing was peripheral blood. All receptors derive from a woman aged 18 to 35 with stable Graves' hyperthyroidism. The CDR3 runs from the conserved cysteine through the conserved F or W. A D gene is named only where the DNA matches it firmly. The size of a clone is reported for some rows only, either as once, few or many, or as a class for expanded clones.

TRBJ1-6 TRBV12-3/TRBV12-4 16 - - CASSWGAGVYNSPLHF TGTGCCAGCAGCTGGGGGGCCGGGGTTTATAATTCACCCCTCCACTTT
TRBJ2-7 TRBV5-5 13 TRBD1 many CASSWDRPYEQYF TGCGCCAGCAGTTGGGACAGGCCCTACGAGCAGTACTTC
TRBJ2-7 TRBV7-2 14 - many CASSLDRVAYEQYF TGTGCCAGCAGCTTAGACAGGGTGGCCTACGAGCAGTACTTC
TRBJ1-5 TRBV12-3/TRBV12-4 11 - many CASSSIQPQHF TGTGCCAGCAGCTCTATTCAGCCCCAGCATTTT
TRBJ2-7 TRBV20-1 14 TRBD1 few CSAKAPGQGYEQYF TGCAGTGCTAAGGCCCCGGGACAGGGGTACGAGCAGTACTTC
TRBJ1-5 TRBV6-5 14 - many CASLTVMSNQPQHF TGTGCCAGTTTGACAGTAATGAGCAATCAGCCCCAGCATTTT
TRBJ1-2 TRBV12-3/TRBV12-4 14 - many CASSLVGGFYGYTF TGTGCCAGCAGTTTAGTTGGTGGCTTCTATGGCTACACCTTC
TRBJ1-1 TRBV6-1 16 TRBD1 many CASSTGQGNWNTEAFF TGTGCCAGCAGTACGGGACAGGGGAATTGGAACACTGAAGCTTTCTTT
TRBJ2-3 TRBV6-1 13 - - CASSEYTADTQYF TGTGCCAGCAGTGAGTACACCGCAGATACGCAGTATTTT
TRBJ2-7 TRBV6-5 15 - many CASKTQGRSSYEQYF TGTGCCAGCAAAACTCAGGGCAGGTCCTCCTACGAGCAGTACTTC
TRBJ2-7 TRBV29-1 12 - many CSVEGPPDEQYF TGCAGCGTTGAAGGTCCCCCGGACGAGCAGTACTTC
TRBJ2-6 TRBV6-4 19 TRBD1 many CASRLGAGQAYSGANVLTF TGTGCCAGCAGGCTCGGCGCGGGACAGGCTTACTCTGGGGCCAACGTCCTGACTTTC
TRBJ2-2 TRBV9 14 - many CASSVGGGTGELFF TGTGCCAGCAGCGTTGGAGGTGGCACCGGGGAGCTGTTTTTT
TRBJ2-2 TRBV7-2 15 - many CASSFGLRLTGELFF TGTGCCAGCAGCTTCGGACTTAGACTCACCGGGGAGCTGTTTTTT
TRBJ2-5 TRBV5-1 14 - once CASSFRDVGETQYF TGCGCCAGCAGCTTTCGGGACGTAGGAGAGACCCAGTACTTC
TRBJ1-1 TRBV6-2/TRBV6-3 17 - many CASSLSVGAYLTTEAFF TGTGCCAGCAGCCTCTCGGTAGGCGCCTACCTAACAACTGAAGCTTTCTTT
TRBJ1-3 TRBV27 18 - - CASSSSGHLLHSGNTIYF TGTGCCAGCAGCTCATCTGGTCACCTCCTCCACTCTGGAAACACCATATATTTT
TRBJ2-7 TRBV7-2 13 - - CASSFIQGNEQYF TGTGCCAGCAGCTTCATCCAGGGGAACGAGCAGTACTTC
TRBJ2-5 TRBV20-1 13 - many CSARQQLQETQYF TGCAGTGCTAGACAACAACTCCAAGAGACCCAGTACTTC
TRBJ1-5 TRBV4-2 16 - few CASSRHQEISNQPQHF TGTGCCAGCAGCCGCCACCAGGAGATTAGCAATCAGCCCCAGCATTTT
TRBJ2-5 TRBV13 14 - many CASSLAGAQETQYF TGTGCCAGCAGCTTAGCGGGGGCCCAAGAGACCCAGTACTTC
TRBJ1-5 TRBV19 14 - many CASNPGEASGPQHF TGTGCCAGTAACCCCGGGGAGGCTAGTGGGCCCCAGCATTTT
TRBJ1-2 TRBV20-1 14 TRBD1 few CSARIGEGAYGYTF TGCAGTGCTAGAATCGGAGAGGGGGCTTATGGCTACACCTTC
TRBJ2-7 TRBV6-2/TRBV6-3 16 TRBD2 many CASSPVALAGFDEQYF TGTGCCAGCAGCCCCGTTGCACTAGCGGGGTTCGACGAGCAGTACTTC